This TCR beta chain comes out of a study of T cell clonotyping in hematopoietic cell transplantation. Whole-study findings and limits: No sorting was done, leaving CD4 and CD8 contributions mixed. After transplant, recipient diversity fell while pathologically expanded clonotypes grew through day 180.

Comments on this clone: Its specificity is not known.

TCRdb's table, derived via immunoSEQ multiplex PCR, lists solely in-frame clones and lacks some. The sample has around 1,300 clones; 95% to 97% are singletons. The CDR3 length is 14 residues. Trimming removed 1 base from V and 2 bases from J; junction bases left unmatched: 2. Per germline, CDR1 SGHTA and CDR2 FQGNSA. The clonotype was recovered from a male patient in his 50s who had an allogeneic stem cell transplant from a related donor, so the T cells may come from the graft donor. Some clones in this sample may be carry-over from other donors' samples. V usage is TRBV7-2 and J usage is TRBJ2-7; 7 bases are shared with TRBD2. The sequencing used PBMCs, collected 180 days after allogeneic stem cell transplant. The CDR3 reads CASSLGLATYEQYF. The CDR3 region has the DNA TGTGCCAGCAGCTTAGGACTAGCCACCTACGAGCAGTACTTC.